Shown below are 3 T cell receptor beta chains from a single sample sequenced in a study of T cell responses to AZD1222 COVID-19 vaccine. Some clones are missing from TCRdb's copy, which holds only in-frame ones; the method was immunoSEQ multiplex PCR. In the table there are 100,000 to 150,000 clones, 88% of which are singletons. The sample in question was peripheral blood, obtained on day 0 of MenACWY control vaccination. These receptors originate from an adult in good health.

V usage is TRBV6-2 or TRBV6-3 and J usage is TRBJ2-3; D possibly corresponds to TRBD1 (6 bases). This CDR3 is 16 amino acids long. Germline-derived CDR1 and CDR2 are MNHEY and SVGEGT. V was pared by 3 bases and J by 2 bases, with 15 bases between. The CDR3 spells CASSYQGLALTDTQYF. The CDR3 bases are TGTGCCAGCAGTTATCAGGGGTTGGCCCTCACAGATACGCAGTATTTT.

The genes are TRBV7-8 and TRBJ2-7; TRBD1 matches at 7 bases. Germline values: CDR1 SGHVS, CDR2 FQNEAQ. The CDR3 runs to 14 residues. Trimming at V came to 1 base and at J to 6 bases, leaving 6 bases not matched to a gene. This CDR3 reads CASSLGDSLVEQYF. The CDR3, as DNA: TGTGCCAGCAGCTTAGGGGACAGTTTGGTCGAGCAGTACTTC.

The V and J genes are TRBV2 and TRBJ1-2; tentatively, D is TRBD1 (6 bases). CDR3 size: 13 residues. Trimming cost V 10 bases and J 8 bases, with 20 bases left between them. Germline V gene data show CDR1 as SNHLY and CDR2 as FYNNEI. The CDR3 DNA follows: TGTGCCAACGACCCAGGCAGGGGAGAGGGCTACACCTTC. This encodes CANDPGRGEGYTF.